Described below is a single T cell receptor (beta chain) sequence and its context. Data came from immunoSEQ multiplex PCR; TCRdb stores just in-frame clones and leaves some out. The data contain 250,000 to 350,000 clones, roughly 90% of them singletons. V was shortened by 4 bases and J by 4 bases, with 16 bases between the two germline ends. Germline CDR1 is SGHTA and CDR2 is FQGNSA. The length of the CDR3 is 15 residues. These data originate in a study of blood T cell repertoires in COVID-19. This clonotype was sampled from a woman aged 45-59 years who had recovered from COVID-19. Sequencing was performed on peripheral blood. V usage is TRBV7-2 and J usage is TRBJ1-1; D possibly corresponds to TRBD1 (5 bases). This CDR3 reads CASSSGSGRSTEAFF. The CDR3 DNA sequence: TGTGCCAGCAGCTCCGGATCAGGGAGGAGCACTGAAGCTTTCTTT.